This TCR beta chain was sequenced during a study of blood T cell repertoires in COVID-19. About the study: Sites in the United States, Italy and Spain provided acute and convalescent COVID-19 samples. The analysed material was cDNA or gDNA that came from T cells, B-cell-depleted T cells, or PBMCs.

Methods used by the authors: Reference gene primer amplification yielded estimated nucleated cell counts. Profiling relied on immunoSEQ multiplex PCR, and the TCRdb table lists in-frame clones only, not all of them. Clone size and the V and J calls come from that table; the DNA yielded D and trimming. The data contain over 150,000 clones, 87% of them singletons. This CDR3 contains 16 residues. Losses at the gene ends were 0 bases for V and 0 bases for J; bases not matched to a gene: 4. Germline V CDR1 and CDR2: MNHNY, SVGAGI (reference sequence). This TCR was recovered from a woman aged 18-30 years who had recovered from COVID-19. The sequenced sample was peripheral blood. The J gene is TRBJ1-2, the V gene TRBV6-6, with 7 positions matching TRBD1. The CDR3 here is CASSYSNRGANYGYTF. CDR3 bases: TGTGCCAGCAGTTACTCGAACAGGGGAGCTAACTATGGCTACACCTTC.